A selection of T cell receptor beta chains follows, all from one sample in a study of technical replicates of blood from several donors. Generated by immunoSEQ multiplex PCR, the TCRdb table keeps only in-frame clones and is missing some. Among about 62,000 clones listed, over 85% were seen once. Material: PBMCs. All receptors derive from a human donor in good health. Some clones in this sample may be carry-over from other donors' samples. The CDR3 runs from the conserved cysteine through the conserved F or W. The order of the fields is V gene, J gene, CDR3 protein.

V gene: TRBV5-6; J gene: TRBJ2-7; CDR3 protein: CASSITGTSRGRQYF
V gene: TRBV5-1; J gene: TRBJ1-4; CDR3 protein: CASSYTTATNEKLFF
V gene: TRBV30; J gene: TRBJ2-1; CDR3 protein: CAWNSGRDNEQFF
V gene: TRBV7-2; J gene: TRBJ2-1; CDR3 protein: CASSLAGLAGGGEQFF
V gene: TRBV11-2; J gene: TRBJ1-2; CDR3 protein: CASSEDRGSGGYTF
V gene: TRBV7-2; J gene: TRBJ2-3; CDR3 protein: CASSFSSGFGDTQYF
V gene: TRBV27; J gene: TRBJ2-7; CDR3 protein: CASSLSGGGIYYEQYF
V gene: TRBV5-1; J gene: TRBJ2-5; CDR3 protein: CASSLVSTEETQYF
V gene: TRBV7-3; J gene: TRBJ1-1; CDR3 protein: CASSFRQGAEAFF
V gene: TRBV11-2; J gene: TRBJ1-2; CDR3 protein: CASSSRQGTSGGYTF
V gene: TRBV6-5; J gene: TRBJ2-3; CDR3 protein: CASKIGQAQYF
V gene: TRBV5-1; J gene: TRBJ2-1; CDR3 protein: CASSLGLAGGFSYNEQFF
V gene: TRBV2; J gene: TRBJ1-5; CDR3 protein: CASSEQGGTSNQPQHF
V gene: TRBV4-1; J gene: TRBJ1-4; CDR3 protein: CASSQKIGDRLAF
V gene: TRBV5-1; J gene: TRBJ2-3; CDR3 protein: CASSFGRRADTQYF
V gene: TRBV11-2; J gene: TRBJ1-3; CDR3 protein: CASSPTGLGNTIYF
V gene: TRBV11-3; J gene: TRBJ2-1; CDR3 protein: CASSSGGLLNEQFF